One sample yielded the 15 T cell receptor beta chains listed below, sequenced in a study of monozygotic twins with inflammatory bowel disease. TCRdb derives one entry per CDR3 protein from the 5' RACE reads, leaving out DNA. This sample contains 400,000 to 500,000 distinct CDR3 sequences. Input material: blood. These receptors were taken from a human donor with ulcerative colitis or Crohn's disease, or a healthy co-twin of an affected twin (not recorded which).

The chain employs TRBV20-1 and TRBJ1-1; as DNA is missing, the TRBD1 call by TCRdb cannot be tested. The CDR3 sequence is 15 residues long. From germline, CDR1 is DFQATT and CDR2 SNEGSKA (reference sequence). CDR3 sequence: CSARDLRGGAPEAFF.

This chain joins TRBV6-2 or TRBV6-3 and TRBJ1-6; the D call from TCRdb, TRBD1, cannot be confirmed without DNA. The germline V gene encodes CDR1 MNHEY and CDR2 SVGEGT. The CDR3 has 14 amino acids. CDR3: CASSYQQGLSPLHF.

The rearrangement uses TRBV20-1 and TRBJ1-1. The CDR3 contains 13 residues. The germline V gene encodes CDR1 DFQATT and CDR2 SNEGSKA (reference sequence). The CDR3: CSARDGLNTEAFF.

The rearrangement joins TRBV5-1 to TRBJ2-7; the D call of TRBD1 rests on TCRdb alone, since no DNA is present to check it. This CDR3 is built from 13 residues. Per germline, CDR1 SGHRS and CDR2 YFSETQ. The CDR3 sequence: CASSGGPGYEQYF.

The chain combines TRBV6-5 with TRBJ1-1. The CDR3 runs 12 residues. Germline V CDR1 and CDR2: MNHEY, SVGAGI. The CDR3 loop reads CASSETGTEAFF.

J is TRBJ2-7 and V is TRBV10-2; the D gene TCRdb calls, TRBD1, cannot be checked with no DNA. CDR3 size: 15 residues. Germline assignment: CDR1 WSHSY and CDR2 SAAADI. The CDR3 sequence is CASSMDRVLNYEQYF.

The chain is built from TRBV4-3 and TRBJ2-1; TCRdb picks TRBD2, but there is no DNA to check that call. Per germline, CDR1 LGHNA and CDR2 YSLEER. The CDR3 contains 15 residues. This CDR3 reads CASSQETSGYNEQFF.

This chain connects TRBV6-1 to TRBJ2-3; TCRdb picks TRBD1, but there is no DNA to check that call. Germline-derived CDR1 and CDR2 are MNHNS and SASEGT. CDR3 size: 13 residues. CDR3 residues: CASSEIRVDTQYF.

This CDR3 is CSARDFTGGGNTEAFF. The chain is built from TRBV20-1 and TRBJ1-1; TCRdb selects TRBD1, and the lack of DNA leaves this call unchecked. The CDR3 spans 16 residues. Per germline, CDR1 DFQATT and CDR2 SNEGSKA (reference sequence).

The CDR3 sequence: CASSFQGQGASEAFF. The rearrangement links TRBV27 to TRBJ1-1; the D gene TCRdb calls, TRBD1, cannot be checked with no DNA. The germline gives CDR1 MNHEY, CDR2 SMNVEV (reference sequence). This CDR3 comprises 15 residues.

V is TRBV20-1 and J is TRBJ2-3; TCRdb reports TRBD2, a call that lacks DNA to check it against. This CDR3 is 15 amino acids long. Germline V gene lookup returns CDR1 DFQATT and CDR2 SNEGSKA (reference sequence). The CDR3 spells CSARPTSGRSDTQYF.

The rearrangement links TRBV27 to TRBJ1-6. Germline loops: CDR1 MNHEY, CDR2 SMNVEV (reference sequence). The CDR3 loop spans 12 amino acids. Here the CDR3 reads CASMSYNSPLHF.

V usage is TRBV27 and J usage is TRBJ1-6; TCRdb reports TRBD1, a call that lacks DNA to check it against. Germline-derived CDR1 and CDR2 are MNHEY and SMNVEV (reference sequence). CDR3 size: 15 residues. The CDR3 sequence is CASSVSGTVNSPLHF.

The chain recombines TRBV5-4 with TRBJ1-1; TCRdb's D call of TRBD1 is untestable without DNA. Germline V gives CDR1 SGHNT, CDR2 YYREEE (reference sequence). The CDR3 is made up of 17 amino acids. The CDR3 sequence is CASSSGGGQGINTEAFF.

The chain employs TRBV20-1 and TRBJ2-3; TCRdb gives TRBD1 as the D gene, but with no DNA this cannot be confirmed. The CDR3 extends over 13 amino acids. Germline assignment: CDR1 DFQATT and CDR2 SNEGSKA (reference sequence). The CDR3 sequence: CSALRPRGDTQYF.